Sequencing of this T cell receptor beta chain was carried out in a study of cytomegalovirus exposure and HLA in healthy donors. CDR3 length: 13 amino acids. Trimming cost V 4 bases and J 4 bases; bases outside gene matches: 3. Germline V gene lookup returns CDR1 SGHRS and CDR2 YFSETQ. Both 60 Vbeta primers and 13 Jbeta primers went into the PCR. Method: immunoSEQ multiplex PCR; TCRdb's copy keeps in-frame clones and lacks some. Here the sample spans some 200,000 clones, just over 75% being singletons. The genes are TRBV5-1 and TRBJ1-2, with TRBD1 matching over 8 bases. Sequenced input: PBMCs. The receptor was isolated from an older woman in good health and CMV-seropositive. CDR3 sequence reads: CASSDTGGYGYTF. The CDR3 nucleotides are TGCGCCAGCAGCGATACAGGGGGCTATGGCTACACCTTC.